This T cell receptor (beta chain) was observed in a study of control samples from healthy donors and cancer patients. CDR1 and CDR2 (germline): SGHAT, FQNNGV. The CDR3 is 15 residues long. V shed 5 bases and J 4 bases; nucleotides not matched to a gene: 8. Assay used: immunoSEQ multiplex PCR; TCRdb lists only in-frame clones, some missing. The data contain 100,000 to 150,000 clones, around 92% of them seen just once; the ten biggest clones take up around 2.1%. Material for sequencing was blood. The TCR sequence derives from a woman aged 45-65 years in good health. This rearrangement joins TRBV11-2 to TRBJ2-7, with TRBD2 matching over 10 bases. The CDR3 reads CASSMGTSETYEQYF. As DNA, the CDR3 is TGTGCCAGCAGCATGGGGACTAGCGAAACATACGAGCAGTACTTC.